The source of this TCR beta chain is a study of CD8 T cells in ankylosing spondylitis. Study-level results: Significantly higher representation of disease-linked clones was reported for matched ankylosing spondylitis synovial fluid.

Germline V gene data show CDR1 as MGHDK and CDR2 as SYGVNS. This CDR3 comprises 16 residues. V dropped 4 bases and J dropped 4 bases, with 18 bases sitting between them. TCRdb used MiXCR to reprocess the 5' RACE reads, holding one entry per CDR3 protein. The sample consists of about 350,000 distinct CDR3 sequences, roughly 20% of them appearing once. Concerning this clonotype: Its antigen remains unknown.

The sample consisted of blood, either unsorted or a sorted T cell fraction (not recorded which). This clonotype was obtained from a male donor with ankylosing spondylitis or in good health (not recorded which). The genes are TRBV25-1 and TRBJ2-3; perhaps D is TRBD1 or TRBD2 (5 bases each). CDR3 sequence reads: CASSGWDPHAPDTQYF. DNA for the CDR3: TGTGCCAGCAGTGGGTGGGACCCTCACGCACCAGATACGCAGTATTTT.